The 18 T cell receptor beta chains reported below all come from one sample, sequenced in a study of CD8+ T cells in alopecia areata (dated by TCRdb to 2016 to 2019). The treatment or condition label here, explained by the study, means: oral pan-JAK inhibitor, 5-10 mg twice daily. The library relied on the immunoSEQ multiplex PCR assay. RNA was extracted from all samples and reverse transcribed into cDNA as template for TCR sequencing. Sourced from immuneACCESS, this table was stored by TCRdb with only in-frame sequences that have V and J called. A share of the clones is absent; for the studies checked, an unresolved V gene accounts for under half, and the remainder has no known explanation. The sample contains about 200,000 clones, roughly two fifths of them found a single time. 0.48% of the sample comes from the top ten. Sequencing was performed on CD4+ T cells sorted from blood, taken at approximately week 30, from a patient treated with tofacitinib. The receptor set was obtained from a human donor with alopecia areata.

The chain recombines TRBV11-1 with TRBJ2-1; no clear D. CDR1 is SGHAT, CDR2 FQDESV, per germline (reference sequence). There are 15 residues in the CDR3. Trimming cost V 0 bases and J 5 bases, with 11 bases left between them. CDR3 sequence reads: CASSLALSENNEQFF. The CDR3 DNA sequence: TGTGCCAGCAGCTTAGCGCTGAGCGAGAACAATGAGCAGTTCTTC.

This clone is a singleton in its sample. The V call is TRBV5-1, the J call TRBJ2-6; 8 bases match TRBD1. Per the germline V gene, CDR1 is SGHRS and CDR2 is YFSETQ. This CDR3 has 18 amino acids. The V gene end was trimmed by 4 bases and the J gene end by 0 bases; junction bases not matched to a gene: 9. CDR3 loop: CASSRRQGLLSGANVLTF. In nucleotides, the CDR3 is TGCGCCAGCAGCCGACGACAGGGGCTCCTCTCTGGGGCCAACGTCCTGACTTTC.

There are a few counts of this clone. In DNA form, the CDR3 reads TGTGCCAGCACCCCAACAGGGGTTCAGCCCCAGCATTTT. Its protein is CASTPTGVQPQHF. The chain uses TRBV28 and TRBJ1-5; 7 bases line up with TRBD1. The germline CDR1 and CDR2 sequences are MDHEN and SYDVKM. The CDR3 sequence is 13 residues long. J gave up 6 bases and V 7 bases, and 6 bases lay outside the gene matches.

The V and J genes are TRBV6-1 and TRBJ2-1; 10 bases are a match to TRBD2. Germline V gene lookup returns CDR1 MNHNS and CDR2 SASEGT. The CDR3 loop spans 14 amino acids. Trimming cost V 6 bases and J 8 bases; bases outside gene matches: 7. Here the CDR3 DNA reads TGTGCCAGCAGGACCAGCGGGAGGGGAGATGAGCAGTTCTTC. Amino acid sequence: CASRTSGRGDEQFF.

In this sample, this clone turned up a few times. V is TRBV4-1 and J is TRBJ2-7, with TRBD2 matching over 10 bases. This CDR3 is 16 amino acids long. CDR1 and CDR2 (germline): MGHRA, YSYEKL. J was trimmed by 0 bases and V by 1 base; bases with no gene match: 3. The CDR3 region is CASSQVGLAASYEQYF. CDR3 DNA sequence: TGCGCCAGCAGCCAAGTTGGACTAGCGGCCTCCTACGAGCAGTACTTC.

The V call is TRBV6-5, the J call TRBJ1-2; 9 positions agree with TRBD1. The CDR3 length is 14 residues. The germline gives CDR1 MNHEY, CDR2 SVGAGI. V lost 10 bases, J lost 8 bases, and 14 bases stayed unmatched. CDR3 in amino acids: CATFGDRVRGGYTF. CDR3 DNA sequence: TGTGCCACTTTTGGGGACAGGGTACGAGGAGGCTACACCTTC.

This clone was counted only a few times. The rearrangement uses TRBV6-5 and TRBJ2-1; perhaps TRBD1 as D (7 bases). CDR1 is MNHEY, CDR2 SVGAGI, per germline. The length of the CDR3 is 15 residues. V lost 5 bases, J lost 0 bases, and 11 bases lay in between. The CDR3 reads CASSPGGSSYNEQFF. CDR3 sequence (DNA): TGTGCCAGCAGTCCAGGGGGGAGCTCCTACAATGAGCAGTTCTTC.

This clone came up a few times. The gene calls are TRBV19 and TRBJ1-2; no reliable D call. Per the germline V gene, CDR1 is LNHDA and CDR2 is SQIVND (reference sequence). CDR3 length: 15 amino acids. Between the trimmed V and J ends, which lost 3 bases and 8 bases, there was a span of 19 bases. The CDR3 sequence: CASSIYRGATMGYTF. DNA for the CDR3: TGTGCCAGTAGTATTTATAGAGGAGCGACGATGGGCTACACCTTC.

The chain carries TRBV4-1 and TRBJ2-7; the D gene is possibly TRBD1 (6 bases). The CDR3 runs to 16 residues. Per germline, CDR1 MGHRA and CDR2 YSYEKL. The V end lost 1 base, the J end lost 7 bases, and 20 bases lay between the germline ends. DNA of the CDR3: TGCGCCAGCAGCCAAGGCTCTTTAACAGGGACGGGGGAGCAGTACTTC. Protein sequence: CASSQGSLTGTGEQYF.

This clone occurred a few times. This chain connects TRBV7-9 to TRBJ2-2; D remains unclear. This CDR3 has 15 amino acids. Trimming left V 0 bases short and J 5 bases short, with 10 bases between. Germline CDR1 and CDR2: SEHNR and FQNEAQ (reference sequence). CDR3: CASSLARVGTGELFF. The CDR3 DNA reads TGTGCCAGCAGCTTAGCTCGTGTCGGGACCGGGGAGCTGTTTTTT. Drawing the rest from reference TRBV7-9 and TRBJ2-2, the complete variable domain is DTGVSQNPRHKITKRGQNVTFRCDPISEHNRLYWYRQTLGQGPEFLTYFQNEAQLEKSRLLSDRFSAERPKGSFSTLEIQRTEQGDSAMYLCASSLARVGTGELFFGEGSRLTVL.

Here the CDR3 reads CASSLLGGGVGNEQFF. The DNA of the CDR3 is TGTGCCAGCAGTTTACTGGGCGGGGGTGTAGGCAATGAGCAGTTCTTC. V is TRBV27 and J is TRBJ2-1, with 7 bases fitting TRBD2. V gave up 2 bases and J gave up 6 bases; unmatched junction bases: 10. The CDR3 has 16 residues. Per germline, CDR1 MNHEY and CDR2 SMNVEV (reference sequence).

V gene TRBV6-1 combines with J gene TRBJ1-5; 8 bases are shared with TRBD1. CDR3 length: 15 residues. Germline lookup yields CDR1 MNHNS and CDR2 SASEGT. Trimming took 4 bases from V and 1 from J; bases not matched to a gene: 3. CDR3 in amino acids: CASSGGQASNQPQHF. The CDR3 nucleotides read TGTGCCAGCAGTGGGGGACAGGCAAGCAATCAGCCCCAGCATTTT.

The chain employs TRBV5-1 and TRBJ2-1, with no clear D. Germline CDR1 and CDR2: SGHRS and YFSETQ. This CDR3 has 13 residues. Between the trimmed V and J ends, which lost 4 bases and 4 bases, there was a span of 9 bases. CDR3 protein: CASSPPVYNEQFF. DNA for the CDR3: TGCGCCAGCAGCCCGCCGGTATACAATGAGCAGTTCTTC.

This clone appeared a few times. The chain recombines TRBV4-2 with TRBJ2-3; D is perhaps TRBD2 (6 bases). There are 16 residues in the CDR3. V was pared by 4 bases and J by 1 base, with 15 bases between. Looked up from germline, CDR1 is LGHNA and CDR2 is YNFKEQ. As DNA, the CDR3 is TGTGCCAGCAGCCGGCTAGGAGGGTCGGGCACAGATACGCAGTATTTT. This codes for CASSRLGGSGTDTQYF.

The rearrangement joins TRBV30 to TRBJ1-4, with D uncertain. The CDR3 covers 13 residues. Germline CDR1 is GTSNPN and CDR2 is SVGIG (reference sequence). Trimming pared 5 bases from V and 3 bases from J, leaving 10 bases between. The CDR3 reads CAWGWGSNEKLFF. As DNA, the CDR3 is TGTGCCTGGGGTTGGGGTTCTAATGAAAAACTGTTTTTT. Drawing the rest from reference TRBV30 and TRBJ1-4, the complete variable domain is SQTIHQWPATLVQPVGSPLSLECTVEGTSNPNLYWYRQAAGRGLQLLFYSVGIGQISSEVPQNLSASRPQDRQFILSSKKLLLSDSGFYLCAWGWGSNEKLFFGSGTQLSVL.

The sample holds a few counts of this clone. The chain has TRBV10-3 and TRBJ1-1, with 7 bases matching TRBD1. The CDR3 has 14 residues. Trimming took 5 bases from V and 5 from J; bases not matched to a gene: 8. Germline CDR1 is ENHRY and CDR2 is SYGVKD. The CDR3 region is CAISSGQVGTEAFF. CDR3 in DNA: TGTGCCATCAGTTCAGGACAGGTGGGGACTGAAGCTTTCTTT.

The chain employs TRBV12-5 and TRBJ2-2; D perhaps matches TRBD1 (6 bases). The CDR3 loop spans 15 amino acids. Germline V CDR1 and CDR2: LGHNT, FRNRAP. Trimming removed 6 bases at V and 0 bases at J, with 11 bases between. The CDR3 nucleotides are TGTGCTAGTGGGCCCTGGACAGCGAACACCGGGGAGCTGTTTTTT. It is translated as CASGPWTANTGELFF.

A few counts support this clone. The CDR3 bases are TGCGCCAGCAGCCATCAAACAGGGACCAACTATGGCTACACCTTC. Translation gives CASSHQTGTNYGYTF. The J gene is TRBJ1-2, the V gene TRBV4-1; the D gene is possibly TRBD1 (6 bases). V dropped 3 bases and J dropped 2 bases, with 13 bases sitting between them. The CDR3 spans 15 residues. The V gene's germline CDR1 is MGHRA and CDR2 YSYEKL.